This T cell receptor beta chain was recorded in a study of type 1 regulatory T cells. Looking at the study overall: An in vitro protocol generated T-allo10, a Tr1-enriched, alloantigen-specific CD4 T cell product. Study-wide results and limits: Type 1 regulatory T cells had a more restricted TCR repertoire than non-type 1 regulatory T cells.

As for this clonotype: The antigen remains undetermined. This may arise from a read error, as a much more abundant clone is one base away.

TCRdb reprocessed the reads with MiXCR, giving one entry per CDR3 protein. The sample consists of approximately 42,000 distinct CDR3 sequences, 12% of them appearing once. This CDR3 contains 13 residues. Germline values: CDR1 SGHTA, CDR2 FQGTGA. Sample: cultured non-Tr1 T cells, either the whole culture or a sorted T cell fraction (not recorded which). The TCR comes from a human donor in good health. The chain links TRBV7-3 to TRBJ2-7; 9 nucleotides line up with TRBD2. The chain's CDR3 is CASSLREGYEQCF. The CDR3 DNA reads as TGTGCCAGCAGCTTGCGGGAGGGCTACGAGCAGTGCTTC.